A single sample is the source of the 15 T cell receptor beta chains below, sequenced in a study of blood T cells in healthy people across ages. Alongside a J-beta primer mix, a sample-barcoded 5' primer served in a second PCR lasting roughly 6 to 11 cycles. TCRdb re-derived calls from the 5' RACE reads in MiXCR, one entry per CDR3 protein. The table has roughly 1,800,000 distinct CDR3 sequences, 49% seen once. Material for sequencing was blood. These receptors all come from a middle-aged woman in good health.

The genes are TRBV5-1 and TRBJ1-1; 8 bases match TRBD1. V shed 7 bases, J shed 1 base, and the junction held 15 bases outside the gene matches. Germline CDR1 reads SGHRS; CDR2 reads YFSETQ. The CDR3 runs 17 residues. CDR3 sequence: CASSTLGQVGKNTEAFF. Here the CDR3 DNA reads TGCGCCAGCTCAACCTTGGGACAGGTCGGAAAGAACACTGAAGCTTTCTTT.

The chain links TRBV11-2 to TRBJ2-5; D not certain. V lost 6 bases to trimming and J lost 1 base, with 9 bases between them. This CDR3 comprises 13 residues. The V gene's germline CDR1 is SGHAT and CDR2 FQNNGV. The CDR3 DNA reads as TGTGCCAGCAGGCTGTTTAGCCAAGAGACCCAGTACTTC. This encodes CASRLFSQETQYF.

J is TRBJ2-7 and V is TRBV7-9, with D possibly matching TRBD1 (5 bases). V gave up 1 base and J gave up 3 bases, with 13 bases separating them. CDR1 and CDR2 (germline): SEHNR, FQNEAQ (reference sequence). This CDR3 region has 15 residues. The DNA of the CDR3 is TGTGCCAGCAGCTTAGAGGCAGGGAATTACTACGAGCAGTACTTC. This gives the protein CASSLEAGNYYEQYF.

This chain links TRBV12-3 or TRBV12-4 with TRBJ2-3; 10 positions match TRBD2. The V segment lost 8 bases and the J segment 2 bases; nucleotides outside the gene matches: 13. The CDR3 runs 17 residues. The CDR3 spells CASGDILAGDPTDTQYF. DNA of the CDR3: TGTGCCAGCGGAGATATTCTAGCGGGGGACCCCACAGATACGCAGTATTTT.

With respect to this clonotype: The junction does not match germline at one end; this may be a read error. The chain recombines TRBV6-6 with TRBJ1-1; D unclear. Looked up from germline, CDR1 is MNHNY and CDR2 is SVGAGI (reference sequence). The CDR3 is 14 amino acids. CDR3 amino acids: CASRKGVENTKAFF. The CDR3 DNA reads TGTGCCAGCAGAAAAGGCGTAGAGAACACTAAAGCTTTCTTT.

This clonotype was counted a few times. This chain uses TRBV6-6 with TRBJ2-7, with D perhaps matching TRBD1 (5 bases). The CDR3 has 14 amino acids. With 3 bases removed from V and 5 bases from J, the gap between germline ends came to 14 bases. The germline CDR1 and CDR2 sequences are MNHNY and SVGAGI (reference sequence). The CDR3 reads CASSYQGTLDEQYF. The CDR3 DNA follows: TGTGCCAGCAGTTATCAGGGCACGTTGGACGAGCAGTACTTC.

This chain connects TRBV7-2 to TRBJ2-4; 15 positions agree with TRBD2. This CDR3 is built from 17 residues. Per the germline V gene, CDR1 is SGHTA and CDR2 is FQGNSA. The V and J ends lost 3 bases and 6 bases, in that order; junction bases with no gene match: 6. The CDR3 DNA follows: TGTGCCAGCAGCTTCGGACTAGCGGGGGGGCTTGGAAACATTCAGTACTTC. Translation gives CASSFGLAGGLGNIQYF.

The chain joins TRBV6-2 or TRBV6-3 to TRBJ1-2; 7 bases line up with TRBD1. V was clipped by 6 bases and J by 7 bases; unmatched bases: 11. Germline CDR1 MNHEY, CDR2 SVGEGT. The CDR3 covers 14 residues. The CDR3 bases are TGTGCCAGCAGACCAAGACAGGGTCTTGGTGGCTACACCTTC. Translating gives CASRPRQGLGGYTF.

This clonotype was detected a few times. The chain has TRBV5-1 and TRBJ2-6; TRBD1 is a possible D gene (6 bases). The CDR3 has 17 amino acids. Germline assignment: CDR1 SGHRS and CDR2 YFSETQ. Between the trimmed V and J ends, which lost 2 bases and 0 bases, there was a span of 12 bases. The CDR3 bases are TGCGCCAGCAGCTTACGGACAGACCTCTCTGGGGCCAACGTCCTGACTTTC. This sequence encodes CASSLRTDLSGANVLTF.

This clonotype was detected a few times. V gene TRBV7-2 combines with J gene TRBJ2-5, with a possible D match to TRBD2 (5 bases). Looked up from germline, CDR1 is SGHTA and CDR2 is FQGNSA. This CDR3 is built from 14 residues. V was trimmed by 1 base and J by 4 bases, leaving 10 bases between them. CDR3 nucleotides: TGTGCCAGCAGCTTAGACCGGGGTGTAGAGACCCAGTACTTC. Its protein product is CASSLDRGVETQYF. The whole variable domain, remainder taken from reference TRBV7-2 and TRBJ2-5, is GAGVSQSPSNKVTEKGKDVELRCDPISGHTALYWYRQSLGQGLEFLIYFQGNSAPDKSGLPSDRFSAERTGGSVSTLTIQRTQQEDSAVYLCASSLDRGVETQYFGPGTRLLVL.

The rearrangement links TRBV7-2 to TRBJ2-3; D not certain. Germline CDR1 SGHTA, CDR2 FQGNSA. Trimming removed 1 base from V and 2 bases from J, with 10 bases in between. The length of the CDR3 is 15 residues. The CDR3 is CASSLVVSFTDTQYF. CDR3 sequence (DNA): TGTGCCAGCAGCTTAGTGGTCTCGTTCACAGATACGCAGTATTTT. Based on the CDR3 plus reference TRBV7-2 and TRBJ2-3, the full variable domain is GAGVSQSPSNKVTEKGKDVELRCDPISGHTALYWYRQSLGQGLEFLIYFQGNSAPDKSGLPSDRFSAERTGGSVSTLTIQRTQQEDSAVYLCASSLVVSFTDTQYFGPGTRLTVL.

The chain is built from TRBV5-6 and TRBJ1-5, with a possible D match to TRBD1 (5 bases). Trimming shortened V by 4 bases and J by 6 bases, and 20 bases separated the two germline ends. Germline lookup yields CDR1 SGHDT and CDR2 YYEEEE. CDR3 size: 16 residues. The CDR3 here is CASSLGGLRAGQPQHF. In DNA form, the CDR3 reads TGTGCCAGCAGCCTTGGGGGTCTCCGAGCGGGTCAGCCCCAGCATTTT. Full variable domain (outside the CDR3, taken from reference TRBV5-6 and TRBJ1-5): DAGVTQSPTHLIKTRGQQVTLRCSPKSGHDTVSWYQQALGQGPQFIFQYYEEEERQRGNFPDRFSGHQFPNYSSELNVNALLLGDSALYLCASSLGGLRAGQPQHFGDGTRLSIL.

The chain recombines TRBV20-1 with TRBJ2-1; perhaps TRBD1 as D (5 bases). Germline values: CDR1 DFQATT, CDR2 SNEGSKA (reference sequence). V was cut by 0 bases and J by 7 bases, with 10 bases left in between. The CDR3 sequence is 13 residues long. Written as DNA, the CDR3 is TGCAGTGCTAGAGATGGGGCTCGGAATGAGCAGTTCTTC. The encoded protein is CSARDGARNEQFF.

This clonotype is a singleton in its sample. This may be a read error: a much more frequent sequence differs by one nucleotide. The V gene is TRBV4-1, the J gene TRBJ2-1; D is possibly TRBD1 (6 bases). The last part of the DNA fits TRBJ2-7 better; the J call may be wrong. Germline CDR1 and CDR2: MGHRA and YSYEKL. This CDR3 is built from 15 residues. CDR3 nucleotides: TGCGCCGGCAGCCAAGATGGAGGCAGGGGATACGAGCAGTACTTC. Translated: CAGSQDGGRGYEQYF.

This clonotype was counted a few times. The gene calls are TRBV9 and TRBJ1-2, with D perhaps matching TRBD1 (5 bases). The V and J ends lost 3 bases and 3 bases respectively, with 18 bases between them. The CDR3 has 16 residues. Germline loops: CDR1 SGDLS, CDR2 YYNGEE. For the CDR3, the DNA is TGTGCCAGCAGCGAAAGGGACGACCCAACCCACTATGGCTACACCTTC. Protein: CASSERDDPTHYGYTF.